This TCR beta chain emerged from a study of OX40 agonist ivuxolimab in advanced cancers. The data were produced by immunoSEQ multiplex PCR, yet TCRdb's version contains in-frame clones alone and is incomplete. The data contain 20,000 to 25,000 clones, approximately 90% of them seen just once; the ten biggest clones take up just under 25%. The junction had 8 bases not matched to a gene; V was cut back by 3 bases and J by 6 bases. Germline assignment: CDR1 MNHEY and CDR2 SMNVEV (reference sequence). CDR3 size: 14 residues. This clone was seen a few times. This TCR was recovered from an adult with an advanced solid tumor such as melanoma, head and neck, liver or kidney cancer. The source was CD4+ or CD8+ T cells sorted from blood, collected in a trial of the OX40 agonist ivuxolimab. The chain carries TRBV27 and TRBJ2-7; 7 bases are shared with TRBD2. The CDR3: CASSLRREAGEQYF. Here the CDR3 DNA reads TGTGCCAGCAGTTTGCGTCGGGAGGCCGGCGAGCAGTACTTC.